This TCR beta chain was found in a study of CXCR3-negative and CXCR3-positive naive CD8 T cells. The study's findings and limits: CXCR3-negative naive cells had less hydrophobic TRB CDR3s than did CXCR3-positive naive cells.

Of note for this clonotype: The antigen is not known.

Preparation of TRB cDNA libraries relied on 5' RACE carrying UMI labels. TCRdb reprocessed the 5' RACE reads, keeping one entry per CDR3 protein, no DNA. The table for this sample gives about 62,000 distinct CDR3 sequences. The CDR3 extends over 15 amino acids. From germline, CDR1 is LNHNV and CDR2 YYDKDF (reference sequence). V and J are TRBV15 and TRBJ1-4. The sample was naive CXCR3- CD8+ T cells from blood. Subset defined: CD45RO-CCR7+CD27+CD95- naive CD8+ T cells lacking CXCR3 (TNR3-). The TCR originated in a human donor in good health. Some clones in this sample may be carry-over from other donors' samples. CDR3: CATSSWVAGNEKLFF.